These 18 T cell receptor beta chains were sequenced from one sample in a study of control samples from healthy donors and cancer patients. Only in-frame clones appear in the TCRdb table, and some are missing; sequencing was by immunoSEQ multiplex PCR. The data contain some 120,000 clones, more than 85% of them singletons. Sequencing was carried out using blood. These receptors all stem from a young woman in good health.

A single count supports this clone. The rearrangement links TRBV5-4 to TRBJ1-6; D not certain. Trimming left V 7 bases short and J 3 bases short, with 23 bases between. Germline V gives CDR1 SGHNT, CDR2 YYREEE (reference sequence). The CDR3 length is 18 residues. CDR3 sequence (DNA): TGTGCCAGCCGTCGGAACAGCTCTCAGGTAGTCTATAATTCACCCCTCCACTTT. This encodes CASRRNSSQVVYNSPLHF.

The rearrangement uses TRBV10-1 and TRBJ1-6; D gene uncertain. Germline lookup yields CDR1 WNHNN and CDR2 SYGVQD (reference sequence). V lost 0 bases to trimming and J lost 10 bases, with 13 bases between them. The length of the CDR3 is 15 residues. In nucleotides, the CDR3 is TGCGCCAGCAGTGAGTCTGCCGGGGATGGGTCACCCCTCCACTTT. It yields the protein CASSESAGDGSPLHF.

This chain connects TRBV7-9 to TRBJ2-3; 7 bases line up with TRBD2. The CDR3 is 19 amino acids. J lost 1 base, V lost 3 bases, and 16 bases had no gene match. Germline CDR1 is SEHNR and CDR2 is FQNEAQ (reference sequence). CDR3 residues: CASSLVRAGEVPGTDTQYF. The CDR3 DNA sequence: TGTGCCAGCAGCTTGGTGCGGGCGGGGGAGGTCCCCGGCACAGATACGCAGTATTTT. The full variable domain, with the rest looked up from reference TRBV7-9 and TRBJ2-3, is DTGVSQNPRHKITKRGQNVTFRCDPISEHNRLYWYRQTLGQGPEFLTYFQNEAQLEKSRLLSDRFSAERPKGSFSTLEIQRTEQGDSAMYLCASSLVRAGEVPGTDTQYFGPGTRLTVL.

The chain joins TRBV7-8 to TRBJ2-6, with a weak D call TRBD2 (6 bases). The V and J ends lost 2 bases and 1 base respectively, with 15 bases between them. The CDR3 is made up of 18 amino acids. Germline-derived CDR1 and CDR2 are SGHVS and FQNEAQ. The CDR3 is CASSLRGSGRSGANVLTF. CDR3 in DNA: TGTGCCAGCAGCTTACGGGGCTCAGGGAGGTCTGGGGCCAACGTCCTGACTTTC.

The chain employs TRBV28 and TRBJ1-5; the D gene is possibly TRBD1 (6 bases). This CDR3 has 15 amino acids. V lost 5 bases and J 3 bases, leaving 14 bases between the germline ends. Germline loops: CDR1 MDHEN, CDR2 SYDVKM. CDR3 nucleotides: TGTGCCAGCAGTCCCCCGCCAGGGGTCAATCAGCCCCAGCATTTT. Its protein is CASSPPPGVNQPQHF.

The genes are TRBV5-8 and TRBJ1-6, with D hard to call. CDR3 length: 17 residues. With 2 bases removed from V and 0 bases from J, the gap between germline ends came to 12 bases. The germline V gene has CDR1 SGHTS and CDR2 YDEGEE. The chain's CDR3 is CASSFDRALSYNSPLHF. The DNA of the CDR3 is TGTGCCAGCAGCTTCGATCGGGCCCTCTCCTATAATTCACCCCTCCACTTT.

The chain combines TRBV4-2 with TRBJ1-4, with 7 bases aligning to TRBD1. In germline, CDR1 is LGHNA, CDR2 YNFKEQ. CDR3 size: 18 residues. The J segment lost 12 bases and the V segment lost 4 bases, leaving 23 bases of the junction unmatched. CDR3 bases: TGTGCCAGCAGCCGAGGGGGGCAGGGGGGGGTCGGCAACTCGGAACTGTTTTTT. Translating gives CASSRGGQGGVGNSELFF.

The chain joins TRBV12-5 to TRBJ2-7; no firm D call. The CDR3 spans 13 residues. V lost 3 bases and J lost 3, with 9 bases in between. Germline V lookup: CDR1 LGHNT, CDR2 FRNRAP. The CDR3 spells CASGLGRFYEQYF. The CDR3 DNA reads TGTGCTAGTGGTTTAGGACGGTTCTACGAGCAGTACTTC.

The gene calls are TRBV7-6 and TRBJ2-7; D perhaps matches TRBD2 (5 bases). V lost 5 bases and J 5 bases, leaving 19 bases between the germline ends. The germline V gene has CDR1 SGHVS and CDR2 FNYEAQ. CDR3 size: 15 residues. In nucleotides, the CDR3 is TGTGCCAGCAGCCCAAGGCGAGGCGGGCCCAACGAGCAGTACTTC. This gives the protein CASSPRRGGPNEQYF.

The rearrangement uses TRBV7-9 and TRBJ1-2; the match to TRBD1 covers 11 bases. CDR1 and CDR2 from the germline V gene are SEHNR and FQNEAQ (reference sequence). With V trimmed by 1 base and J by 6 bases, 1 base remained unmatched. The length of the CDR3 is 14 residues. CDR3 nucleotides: TGTGCCAGCAGCTTAGGGGACAGGGGGAATGGCTACACCTTC. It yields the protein CASSLGDRGNGYTF.

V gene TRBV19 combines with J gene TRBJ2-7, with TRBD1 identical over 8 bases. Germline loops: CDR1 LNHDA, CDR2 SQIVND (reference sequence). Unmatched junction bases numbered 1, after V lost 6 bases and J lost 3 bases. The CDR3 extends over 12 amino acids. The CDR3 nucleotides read TGTGCCAGTAGCGACAGGGGCTACGAGCAGTACTTC. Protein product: CASSDRGYEQYF.

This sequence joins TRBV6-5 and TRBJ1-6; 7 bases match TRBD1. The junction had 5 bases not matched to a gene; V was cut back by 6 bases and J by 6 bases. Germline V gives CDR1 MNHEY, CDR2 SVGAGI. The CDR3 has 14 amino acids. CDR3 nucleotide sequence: TGTGCCAGCAGCGACGACAGGGTTAATTCACCCCTCCACTTT. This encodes CASSDDRVNSPLHF.

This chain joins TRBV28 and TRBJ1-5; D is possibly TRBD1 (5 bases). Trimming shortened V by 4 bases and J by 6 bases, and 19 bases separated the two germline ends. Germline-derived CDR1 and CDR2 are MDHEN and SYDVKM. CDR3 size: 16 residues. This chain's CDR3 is CASSSSRDGFGQPQHF. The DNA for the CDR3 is TGTGCCAGCAGTTCCTCCCGGGACGGTTTTGGTCAGCCCCAGCATTTT.

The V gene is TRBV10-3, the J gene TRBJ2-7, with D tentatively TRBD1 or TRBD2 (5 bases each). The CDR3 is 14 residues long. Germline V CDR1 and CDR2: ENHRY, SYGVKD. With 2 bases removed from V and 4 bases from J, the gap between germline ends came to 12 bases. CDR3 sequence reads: CAISEPGPIYEQYF. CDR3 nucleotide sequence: TGTGCCATCAGTGAGCCGGGACCAATTTACGAGCAGTACTTC.

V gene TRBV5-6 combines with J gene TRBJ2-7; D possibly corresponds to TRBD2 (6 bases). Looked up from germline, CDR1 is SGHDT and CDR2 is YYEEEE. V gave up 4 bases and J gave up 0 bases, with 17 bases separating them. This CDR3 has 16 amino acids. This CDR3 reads CASSQSGLPTSYEQYF. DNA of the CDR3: TGTGCCAGCAGCCAATCGGGACTTCCGACCTCCTACGAGCAGTACTTC. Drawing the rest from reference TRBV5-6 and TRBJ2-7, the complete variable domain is DAGVTQSPTHLIKTRGQQVTLRCSPKSGHDTVSWYQQALGQGPQFIFQYYEEEERQRGNFPDRFSGHQFPNYSSELNVNALLLGDSALYLCASSQSGLPTSYEQYFGPGTRLTVT.

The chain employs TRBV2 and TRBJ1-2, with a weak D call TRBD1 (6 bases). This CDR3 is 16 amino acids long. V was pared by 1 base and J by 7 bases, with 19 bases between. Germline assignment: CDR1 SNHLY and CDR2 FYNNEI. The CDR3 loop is CASSEDRVPLSSGYTF. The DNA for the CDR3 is TGTGCCAGCAGTGAAGACAGGGTTCCCCTATCTAGTGGCTACACCTTC. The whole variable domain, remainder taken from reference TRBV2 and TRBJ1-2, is EPEVTQTPSHQVTQMGQEVILRCVPISNHLYFYWYRQILGQKVEFLVSFYNNEISEKSEIFDDQFSVERPDGSNFTLKIRSTKLEDSAMYFCASSEDRVPLSSGYTFGSGTRLTVV.

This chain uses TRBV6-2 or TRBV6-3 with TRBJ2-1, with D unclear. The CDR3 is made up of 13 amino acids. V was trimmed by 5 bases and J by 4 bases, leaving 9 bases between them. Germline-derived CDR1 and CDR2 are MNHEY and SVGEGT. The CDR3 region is CASSTGHYNEQFF. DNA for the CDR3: TGTGCCAGCAGTACGGGCCATTACAATGAGCAGTTCTTC.

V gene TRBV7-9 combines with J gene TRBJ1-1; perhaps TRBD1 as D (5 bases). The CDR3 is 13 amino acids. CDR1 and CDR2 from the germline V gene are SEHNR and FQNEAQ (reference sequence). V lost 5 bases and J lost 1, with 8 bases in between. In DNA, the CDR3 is TGTGCCAGCAGCCAAACAGGGAACACTGAAGCTTTCTTT. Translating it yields CASSQTGNTEAFF.